A single sample is the source of the 24 T cell receptor beta chains below, sequenced in a study of T-cell memory formation after mild COVID-19. One entry per CDR3 protein, called by TCRdb with MiXCR from the 5' RACE reads. This sample yields 350,000 to 450,000 distinct CDR3 sequences, of which over 13% are seen a single time; around 21% belongs to the top ten. Specimen: PBMCs or a T cell subset sorted from them (not recorded which). Receptors were obtained from a man younger than 35 who had mild COVID-19 (a few samples of this study predate the infection). Cell type and time point are not known.

The chain is built from TRBV7-2 and TRBJ1-2, with D unresolved. There are 16 residues in the CDR3. Germline loops: CDR1 SGHTA, CDR2 FQGNSA. Trimming stripped 5 bases from V and 8 bases from J, with 24 bases between. The CDR3 sequence: CASSLTRWLGEGGYTF. CDR3 bases: TGTGCCAGCAGCCTAACTCGGTGGCTCGGGGAGGGAGGCTACACCTTC.

This clonotype has more than one count but fewer than ten. This chain joins TRBV18 and TRBJ2-5; TRBD1 might be the D (5 bases). Trimming took off 1 base at V and 4 bases at J, with 10 bases between the two ends. CDR1 and CDR2 (germline): KGHSH, LQKENI. The CDR3 loop spans 14 amino acids. CDR3 residues: CASSPQGTGETQYF. The CDR3 nucleotides are TGTGCCAGCTCACCACAGGGAACAGGAGAGACCCAGTACTTC.

This clonotype was observed a few times. A junction end diverges from the germline sequence, so it may reflect a read error. V gene TRBV5-6 combines with J gene TRBJ2-1; D may match TRBD1 or TRBD2 (5 bases each). Germline lookup yields CDR1 SGHDT and CDR2 YYEEEE. The CDR3 has 13 residues. Here the CDR3 reads CASSPEGRHNEQF. The CDR3 DNA reads as TGTGCCAGCAGCCCCGAGGGACGGCACAATGAGCAGTTC.

The rearrangement uses TRBV20-1 and TRBJ1-2, with a weak D call TRBD1 (5 bases). Trimming pared 6 bases from V and 1 base from J, leaving 12 bases between. The CDR3 loop spans 13 amino acids. CDR1 DFQATT and CDR2 SNEGSKA come from the germline V gene (reference sequence). The CDR3 sequence: CSANSDSNYGYTF. The CDR3 DNA follows: TGCAGTGCCAACTCCGACAGTAACTATGGCTACACCTTC.

At least ten counts were recorded for this clonotype. This chain connects TRBV4-2 to TRBJ2-6; D remains unclear. This CDR3 spans 17 amino acids. The germline gives CDR1 LGHNA, CDR2 YNFKEQ. Between the trimmed V and J ends, which lost 0 bases and 0 bases, there was a span of 9 bases. Written as DNA, the CDR3 is TGTGCCAGCAGCCAAGACCCCGCCGCCTCTGGGGCCAACGTCCTGACTTTC. Translated: CASSQDPAASGANVLTF.

The V and J genes are TRBV19 and TRBJ2-7; 8 nucleotides agree with TRBD1. Germline V CDR1 and CDR2: LNHDA, SQIVND (reference sequence). The V and J ends lost 2 bases and 2 bases, in that order; junction bases with no gene match: 5. The CDR3 has 15 amino acids. The DNA of the CDR3 is TGTGCCAGTAGTATACACGCGGGACAGGCCTACGAGCAGTACTTC. Amino acid sequence: CASSIHAGQAYEQYF.

The chain carries TRBV10-3 and TRBJ1-3, with D possibly matching TRBD1 (5 bases). The CDR3 has 16 residues. The V end lost 4 bases, the J end lost 4 bases, and 17 bases lay between the germline ends. Germline CDR1 is ENHRY and CDR2 is SYGVKD. This CDR3 is CAISASGDLSGNTIYF. CDR3 sequence (DNA): TGTGCCATCAGTGCCTCCGGGGACCTTTCGGGAAACACCATATATTTT.

This chain joins TRBV29-1 and TRBJ2-2, with D perhaps matching TRBD1 (6 bases). The CDR3 extends over 13 amino acids. V shed 6 bases and J shed 5 bases, with 13 bases lying between them. Germline loops: CDR1 SQVTM, CDR2 ANQGSEA. DNA of the CDR3: TGCAGCGTGACGGACAGATTAACCGGGGAGCTGTTTTTT. The encoded protein is CSVTDRLTGELFF.

The chain couples TRBV27 to TRBJ2-6, with D possibly TRBD2 on 7 matching bases. The germline V gene has CDR1 MNHEY and CDR2 SMNVEV (reference sequence). Trimming took 6 bases from V and 4 from J, leaving 16 bases between them. The CDR3 loop spans 16 amino acids. This chain's CDR3 is CASRRGGPSGANVLTF. The DNA of the CDR3 is TGTGCCAGCAGGAGGGGGGGCCCCTCCGGGGCCAACGTCCTGACTTTC.

This clonotype was seen repeatedly, ten times or more. This chain links TRBV5-1 with TRBJ1-5; 7 nucleotides match TRBD1. There are 14 residues in the CDR3. Germline CDR1 reads SGHRS; CDR2 reads YFSETQ. The ends lost 4 bases at V and 5 bases at J; junction bases unmatched: 6. The CDR3, as DNA: TGCGCCAGCAGCCAGTGGACAGGCGATCAGCCCCAGCATTTT. Translated: CASSQWTGDQPQHF.

This clonotype was found many times. This sequence joins TRBV20-1 and TRBJ2-3, with TRBD2 matching 7 bases. CDR1 and CDR2 from the germline V gene are DFQATT and SNEGSKA (reference sequence). The length of the CDR3 is 14 residues. J was trimmed by 6 bases and V by 0 bases; bases with no gene match: 6. CDR3 nucleotide sequence: TGCAGTGCTAGAGATCTGGTCGGGGGGGATACGCAGTATTTT. Protein product: CSARDLVGGDTQYF.

This clonotype was counted a few times. The chain combines TRBV4-1 with TRBJ2-3, with TRBD1 matching over 10 bases. With 1 base clipped from V and 6 bases from J, the junction kept 10 bases outside the gene matches. The CDR3 covers 17 residues. From germline, CDR1 is MGHRA and CDR2 YSYEKL. In DNA, the CDR3 is TGCGCCAGCAGCCAAGGTCCGGGACAGGGGACGCCCGATACGCAGTATTTT. As protein: CASSQGPGQGTPDTQYF.

The V call is TRBV10-3, the J call TRBJ1-1; D not resolved. Trimming cost V 7 bases and J 1 base, with 19 bases left between them. Germline CDR1 is ENHRY and CDR2 is SYGVKD. The CDR3 contains 16 residues. CDR3 DNA sequence: TGTGCCATCACCACGGGGTCCCGGGAAGCGAACACTGAAGCTTTCTTT. This encodes CAITTGSREANTEAFF.

The rearrangement uses TRBV7-2 and TRBJ1-2; 7 nucleotides line up with TRBD1. V lost 5 bases and J lost 13; bases outside the gene matches: 7. This CDR3 is 11 amino acids long. Looked up from germline, CDR1 is SGHTA and CDR2 is FQGNSA. The CDR3 reads CASSVDREFTF. The CDR3 nucleotides are TGTGCCAGCAGCGTAGACAGGGAATTCACCTTC.

The chain has TRBV9 and TRBJ1-2, with D tentatively TRBD1 (5 bases). Trimming took 0 bases from V and 3 from J, leaving 24 bases between them. Germline-derived CDR1 and CDR2 are SGDLS and YYNGEE. The CDR3 extends over 19 amino acids. This CDR3 is CASSVEPFIYPGLDYGYTF. The DNA of the CDR3 is TGTGCCAGCAGCGTAGAACCCTTTATATATCCGGGACTGGACTATGGCTACACCTTC.

This clonotype came up many times. The V gene is TRBV20-1, the J gene TRBJ2-5, with 14 bases that match TRBD2. The CDR3 consists of 14 residues. The germline CDR1 and CDR2 sequences are DFQATT and SNEGSKA (reference sequence). V lost 6 bases, J lost 4 bases, and 4 bases stayed unmatched. The CDR3 region is CSATGTSGGETQYF. CDR3 nucleotide sequence: TGCAGTGCAACGGGGACTAGCGGGGGAGAGACCCAGTACTTC.

This chain connects TRBV6-5 to TRBJ2-2; no clear D gene. The CDR3 sequence is 16 residues long. Trimming removed 2 bases at V and 1 base at J, with 11 bases between. Per germline, CDR1 MNHEY and CDR2 SVGAGI. The CDR3 region has the DNA TGTGCCAGCAGTTACGGCCAGTATGGGAACACCGGGGAGCTGTTTTTT. Protein: CASSYGQYGNTGELFF.

A few counts support this clonotype. The chain couples TRBV24-1 to TRBJ2-5; a weak D match, TRBD1 (5 bases). The CDR3 sequence is 16 residues long. The V gene's germline CDR1 is KGHDR and CDR2 SFDVKD. Trimming pared 4 bases from V and 1 base from J, leaving 15 bases between. For the CDR3, the DNA is TGTGCCACCAGTGACCATTACTCCGACAGCCAAGAGACCCAGTACTTC. It yields the protein CATSDHYSDSQETQYF.

This clonotype turned up a few times. The chain recombines TRBV5-1 with TRBJ1-1; D gene ambiguous. This CDR3 comprises 16 residues. CDR1 SGHRS and CDR2 YFSETQ come from the germline V gene. The V gene lost 0 bases and the J gene lost 7 bases, with 19 bases spanning the gap. The CDR3 loop reads CASSLGWASTRNEAFF. CDR3 in DNA: TGCGCCAGCAGCTTGGGGTGGGCCTCGACTCGGAATGAAGCTTTCTTT.

This clonotype was observed a single time. Mismatch with germline at one junction end may stem from a read error. J is TRBJ2-7 and V is TRBV19; D may match TRBD1 or TRBD2 (6 bases each). CDR1 is LNHDA and CDR2 is SQIVND in the germline V gene (reference sequence). This CDR3 has 14 amino acids. This CDR3 reads CASSRPGEVREKYF. The CDR3, as DNA: TGTGCCAGTAGTAGGCCAGGGGAGGTTCGCGAGAAGTACTTC.

This rearrangement joins TRBV20-1 to TRBJ1-3, with D possibly TRBD1 on 6 matching bases. The CDR3 extends over 13 amino acids. Trimming took off 7 bases at V and 9 bases at J, with 19 bases between the two ends. Germline V CDR1 and CDR2: DFQATT, SNEGSKA (reference sequence). The CDR3 DNA is TGCAGTGTTCGACCGGGACAACTGGGCACCATATATTTT. It yields the protein CSVRPGQLGTIYF.

The chain combines TRBV2 with TRBJ2-3; 11 positions match TRBD2. The CDR3 extends over 15 amino acids. Germline trimming cut 3 bases from V and 4 bases from J; bases unmatched to any gene: 3. The germline gives CDR1 SNHLY, CDR2 FYNNEI. The CDR3 bases are TGTGCCAGCAGTGAGGATAGCGGGGGGGCAGATACGCAGTATTTT. Protein sequence: CASSEDSGGADTQYF.

This chain connects TRBV7-2 to TRBJ2-7, with D possibly TRBD1 on 5 matching bases. The CDR3 is 14 residues long. CDR1 is SGHTA and CDR2 is FQGNSA in the germline V gene. V shed 5 bases and J shed 1 base, with 12 bases lying between them. The DNA of the CDR3 is TGTGCCAGCAGCCCCCAGGGCCTGTCCTACGAGCAGTACTTC. Translation gives CASSPQGLSYEQYF.

This clonotype was recorded a few times. The chain is built from TRBV5-1 and TRBJ1-1; D gene unclear. This CDR3 is 12 amino acids long. Per the germline V gene, CDR1 is SGHRS and CDR2 is YFSETQ. V lost 3 bases and J 3 bases, leaving 6 bases between the germline ends. The CDR3 DNA reads TGCGCCAGCAGCTCGGATTACACTGAAGCTTTCTTT. This sequence encodes CASSSDYTEAFF. Based on the CDR3 plus reference TRBV5-1 and TRBJ1-1, the full variable domain is KAGVTQTPRYLIKTRGQQVTLSCSPISGHRSVSWYQQTPGQGLQFLFEYFSETQRNKGNFPGRFSGRQFSNSRSEMNVSTLELGDSALYLCASSSDYTEAFFGQGTRLTVV.